Each of the 14 T cell receptor beta chains below was sequenced from the same sample in a study of shared clonotypes between healthy human individuals. Assay: immunoSEQ multiplex PCR; the TCRdb copy retains only in-frame clones and omits some. Among more than 1,200,000 clones listed, approximately 98.5% were seen once. Sequencing was carried out using naive CD4+ T cells sorted from blood. Subset meaning: CD45RA+ positively selected. The receptors here all came from a man aged 25 to 45 in good health.

The rearrangement joins TRBV18 to TRBJ2-3; the match to TRBD1 covers 8 bases. Trimming at V came to 2 bases and at J to 3 bases, leaving 10 bases not matched to a gene. This CDR3 spans 17 amino acids. The germline V gene encodes CDR1 KGHSH and CDR2 LQKENI. The CDR3 DNA is TGTGCCAGCTCACCAGTCTCGGGACAGGCCTCGACAGATACGCAGTATTTT. It encodes CASSPVSGQASTDTQYF.

The J gene is TRBJ1-2, the V gene TRBV28; 7 bases align to TRBD1. Germline CDR1 and CDR2: MDHEN and SYDVKM. This CDR3 contains 13 residues. The ends lost 7 bases at V and 6 bases at J; junction bases unmatched: 8. CDR3 protein: CASISGQPNGYTF. Here the CDR3 DNA reads TGTGCCAGCATCTCGGGACAGCCGAATGGCTACACCTTC.

This chain links TRBV18 with TRBJ2-1, with 9 positions matching TRBD2. CDR3 length: 16 residues. The V segment lost 2 bases and the J segment 4 bases; nucleotides outside the gene matches: 6. Germline V lookup: CDR1 KGHSH, CDR2 LQKENI. This CDR3 is CASSPALAGFYNEQFF. CDR3 nucleotides: TGTGCCAGCTCACCAGCCCTAGCGGGATTTTACAATGAGCAGTTCTTC. Using reference TRBV18 and TRBJ2-1 for the parts outside the CDR3, the full variable domain is NAGVMQNPRHLVRRRGQEARLRCSPMKGHSHVYWYRQLPEEGLKFMVYLQKENIIDESGMPKERFSAEFPKEGPSILRIQQVVRGDSAAYFCASSPALAGFYNEQFFGPGTRLTVL.

This chain uses TRBV23-1 with TRBJ1-1, with no clear D. TRBV23-1 is identified as an open reading frame with a role that is uncertain. Trimming left V 8 bases short and J 5 bases short, with 27 bases between. The CDR3 extends over 17 amino acids. The CDR3 reads CASVSGVKYFFATEAFF. CDR3 bases: TGCGCCAGCGTTAGCGGGGTTAAATATTTTTTCGCAACTGAAGCTTTCTTT.

The chain recombines TRBV7-2 with TRBJ2-3; the match to TRBD2 covers 7 bases. The V segment lost 5 bases and the J segment 14 bases; nucleotides outside the gene matches: 16. From germline, CDR1 is SGHTA and CDR2 FQGNSA. The CDR3 contains 14 residues. The chain's CDR3 is CASSQRLSERGPYF. The CDR3 coding sequence is TGTGCCAGCAGCCAACGTCTTAGTGAGCGGGGTCCGTATTTT.

The chain has TRBV19 and TRBJ1-2; D possibly corresponds to TRBD1 (6 bases). Trimming took off 7 bases at V and 8 bases at J, with 14 bases between the two ends. Germline V gene lookup returns CDR1 LNHDA and CDR2 SQIVND (reference sequence). The CDR3 extends over 12 amino acids. The CDR3 loop is CASTRQGRGYTF. CDR3 in DNA: TGTGCCAGTACTCGGCAGGGGCGCGGCTACACCTTC.

As concerns this clone: The same CDR3 arises from other DNA sequences in this sample as well. The V call is TRBV5-1, the J call TRBJ2-1, with D tentatively TRBD2 (5 bases). The V end was cut by 0 bases, the J end by 1 base, with 11 bases between. Germline CDR1 is SGHRS and CDR2 is YFSETQ. This CDR3 is 16 amino acids long. The CDR3 DNA reads TGCGCCAGCAGCTTGGTCTCCTCGGGATCCTACAATGAGCAGTTCTTC. Protein product: CASSLVSSGSYNEQFF.

V usage is TRBV4-3 and J usage is TRBJ2-7, with 8 nucleotides matching TRBD1. Looked up from germline, CDR1 is LGHNA and CDR2 is YSLEER. The length of the CDR3 is 17 residues. Trimming cost V 4 bases and J 1 base; bases outside gene matches: 12. The CDR3 sequence: CASSLIHRNRGSYEQYF. The CDR3 nucleotides read TGCGCCAGCAGCCTTATCCACAGGAACAGGGGGTCCTACGAGCAGTACTTC.

Worth noting for this clone: The same CDR3 arises from other DNA sequences in this sample as well. V is TRBV18 and J is TRBJ2-2; 10 positions agree with TRBD2. CDR3 length equals 16 residues. Trimming at V came to 3 bases and at J to 5 bases, leaving 6 bases not matched to a gene. CDR1 KGHSH and CDR2 LQKENI come from the germline V gene. CDR3 sequence: CASSPLAGANTGELFF. CDR3 bases: TGTGCCAGCTCACCGCTAGCGGGAGCTAATACCGGGGAGCTGTTTTTT.

This sequence joins TRBV10-3 and TRBJ2-7, with TRBD1 identical over 8 bases. There are 12 residues in the CDR3. Germline-derived CDR1 and CDR2 are ENHRY and SYGVKD. V shed 10 bases, J shed 2 bases, and the junction held 4 bases outside the gene matches. Written as DNA, the CDR3 is TGTGCCAGCCGGGACAGGACCTACGAGCAGTACTTC. Translated: CASRDRTYEQYF.

The chain links TRBV2 to TRBJ2-1; D is unclear. The CDR3 has 14 amino acids. The V gene's germline CDR1 is SNHLY and CDR2 FYNNEI. V was pared by 3 bases and J by 4 bases, with 10 bases between. CDR3 in DNA: TGTGCCAGCAGTGATGAGCCGGAGTACAATGAGCAGTTCTTC. It encodes CASSDEPEYNEQFF. Using reference TRBV2 and TRBJ2-1 for the parts outside the CDR3, the full variable domain is EPEVTQTPSHQVTQMGQEVILRCVPISNHLYFYWYRQILGQKVEFLVSFYNNEISEKSEIFDDQFSVERPDGSNFTLKIRSTKLEDSAMYFCASSDEPEYNEQFFGPGTRLTVL.

The chain employs TRBV7-8 and TRBJ1-5; D remains unclear. Trimming stripped 8 bases from V and 4 bases from J, with 12 bases between. The germline CDR1 and CDR2 sequences are SGHVS and FQNEAQ. This CDR3 comprises 13 residues. CDR3 in DNA: TGTGCCAGCGGTGGGCAGCTTAATCAGCCCCAGCATTTT. It yields the protein CASGGQLNQPQHF.

V and J are TRBV7-9 and TRBJ1-1; D call uncertain. The germline CDR1 and CDR2 sequences are SEHNR and FQNEAQ (reference sequence). V was cut by 2 bases and J by 0 bases, with 10 bases left in between. CDR3 length equals 15 residues. The CDR3 loop is CASSLSPAMNTEAFF. The CDR3 coding sequence is TGTGCCAGCAGCTTATCTCCAGCGATGAACACTGAAGCTTTCTTT. The variable domain in full, with the rest retrieved from reference TRBV7-9 and TRBJ1-1, is DTGVSQNPRHKITKRGQNVTFRCDPISEHNRLYWYRQTLGQGPEFLTYFQNEAQLEKSRLLSDRFSAERPKGSFSTLEIQRTEQGDSAMYLCASSLSPAMNTEAFFGQGTRLTVV.

As for this clone: Different DNA sequences within this sample yield the same CDR3. The chain has TRBV18 and TRBJ1-5, with D possibly being TRBD1 (5 bases). The CDR3 covers 14 residues. The V gene's germline CDR1 is KGHSH and CDR2 LQKENI. Trimming stripped 0 bases from V and 2 bases from J, with 5 bases between. The DNA of the CDR3 is TGTGCCAGCTCACCACCGACAGGCAATCAGCCCCAGCATTTT. It is translated as CASSPPTGNQPQHF.